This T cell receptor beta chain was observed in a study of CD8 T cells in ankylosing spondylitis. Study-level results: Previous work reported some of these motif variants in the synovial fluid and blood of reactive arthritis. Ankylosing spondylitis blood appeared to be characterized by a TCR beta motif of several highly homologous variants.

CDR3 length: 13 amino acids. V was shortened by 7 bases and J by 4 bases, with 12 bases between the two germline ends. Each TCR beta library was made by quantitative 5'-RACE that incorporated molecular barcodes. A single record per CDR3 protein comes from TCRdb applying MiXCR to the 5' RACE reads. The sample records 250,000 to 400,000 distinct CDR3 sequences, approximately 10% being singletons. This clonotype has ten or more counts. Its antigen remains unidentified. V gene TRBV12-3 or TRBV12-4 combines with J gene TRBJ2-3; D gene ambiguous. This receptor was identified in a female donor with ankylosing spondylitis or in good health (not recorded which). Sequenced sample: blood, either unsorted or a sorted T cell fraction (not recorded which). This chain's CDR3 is CASTTHGADTQYF. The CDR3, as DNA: TGTGCCAGCACCACCCATGGCGCAGATACGCAGTATTTT.